Presented here are 25 T cell receptor beta chains from one specimen sequenced in a study of blood T cell repertoires in COVID-19. The table came from immunoSEQ multiplex PCR; TCRdb's copy has only in-frame clones and leaves some out. The repertoire consists of some 210,000 clones, with approximately 78% occurring once and the leading ten covering 7.5% to 10%. Sequences were obtained from PBMCs or T cells enriched from blood (not recorded which). These receptor sequences come from a man aged 40-50 years who had recovered from COVID-19.

A word on this clone: In the same sample, other DNA sequences code for this CDR3. The V call is TRBV29-1, the J call TRBJ2-1, with no clear D. V was shortened by 5 bases and J by 2 bases, with 4 bases between the two germline ends. The CDR3 loop spans 11 amino acids. The germline gives CDR1 SQVTM, CDR2 ANQGSEA. CDR3 in amino acids: CSVRAYNEQFF. CDR3 DNA sequence: TGCAGCGTTCGCGCCTACAATGAGCAGTTCTTC.

This clone was seen more than once but under ten times. The genes are TRBV7-3 and TRBJ1-1, with 7 bases lining up with TRBD1. After removal of 8 bases from V and 0 bases from J, the junction contained 3 bases not matched to a gene. From germline, CDR1 is SGHTA and CDR2 FQGTGA. CDR3 length: 13 residues. This CDR3 reads CASGGTVNTEAFF. CDR3 sequence (DNA): TGTGCCAGCGGAGGGACAGTGAACACTGAAGCTTTCTTT.

The CDR3 region has the DNA TGCGCCAGCAGCCCCCTTGAGGGACTAGCGGGGGGGCCTTGGGAGACCCAGTACTTC. Translated, it gives CASSPLEGLAGGPWETQYF. The V and J genes are TRBV10-1 and TRBJ2-5, with 16 bases fitting TRBD2. V dropped 6 bases and J dropped 5; count of bases not matched to a gene: 15. The CDR3 runs 19 residues. Germline V gene data show CDR1 as WNHNN and CDR2 as SYGVQD (reference sequence).

The chain couples TRBV7-6 to TRBJ2-1; 7 nucleotides agree with TRBD1. Trimming cost V 3 bases and J 0 bases; bases outside gene matches: 8. Per the germline V gene, CDR1 is SGHVS and CDR2 is FNYEAQ. The length of the CDR3 is 17 residues. The CDR3 DNA reads as TGTGCCAGCAGCTTCGAGCCGGGACAGAGCTCCTACAATGAGCAGTTCTTC. It translates to CASSFEPGQSSYNEQFF. Together with reference TRBV7-6 and TRBJ2-1, the CDR3 gives the full variable domain: GAGVSQSPRYKVTKRGQDVALRCDPISGHVSLYWYRQALGQGPEFLTYFNYEAQQDKSGLPNDRFSAERPEGSISTLTIQRTEQRDSAMYRCASSFEPGQSSYNEQFFGPGTRLTVL.

This rearrangement joins TRBV24-1 to TRBJ2-7; possibly TRBD2 for D (5 bases). Trimming cost V 7 bases and J 4 bases, with 22 bases left between them. Germline-derived CDR1 and CDR2 are KGHDR and SFDVKD. There are 16 residues in the CDR3. The CDR3 region is CATSPLAGQSLYEQYF. The CDR3 DNA follows: TGTGCCACCAGCCCCTTGGCGGGTCAGAGCTTGTACGAGCAGTACTTC.

The chain combines TRBV29-1 with TRBJ2-5; TRBD1 might be the D (6 bases). Germline-derived CDR1 and CDR2 are SQVTM and ANQGSEA. The CDR3 runs to 14 residues. Trimming left V 7 bases short and J 2 bases short, with 17 bases between. CDR3 nucleotide sequence: TGCAGCGATCCACCGGGACAAATACAAGAGACCCAGTACTTC. Its translation is CSDPPGQIQETQYF.

This chain joins TRBV7-7 and TRBJ2-5; 7 bases are a match to TRBD1. V shed 3 bases, J shed 5 bases, and the junction held 0 bases outside the gene matches. From germline, CDR1 is SSHAT and CDR2 FNYEAQ (reference sequence). The CDR3 is 12 residues long. The CDR3 DNA reads TGTGCCAGCAGCTTGGACAGGGAGACCCAGTACTTC. Protein product: CASSLDRETQYF.

This sequence joins TRBV5-8 and TRBJ2-2; 14 bases agree with TRBD2. Per the germline V gene, CDR1 is SGHTS and CDR2 is YDEGEE. This CDR3 comprises 18 residues. Germline trimming cut 4 bases from V and 2 bases from J; bases unmatched to any gene: 7. The CDR3 DNA reads as TGTGCCAGCAGCCCACCGGGACTAGCGGGAGATAACACCGGGGAGCTGTTTTTT. This encodes CASSPPGLAGDNTGELFF. Based on the CDR3 plus reference TRBV5-8 and TRBJ2-2, the full variable domain is EAGVTQSPTHLIKTRGQQATLRCSPISGHTSVYWYQQALGLGLQFLLWYDEGEERNRGNFPPRFSGRQFPNYSSELNVNALELEDSALYLCASSPPGLAGDNTGELFFGEGSRLTVL.

J is TRBJ1-2 and V is TRBV4-1; tentative D call: TRBD1 (6 bases). The V end lost 4 bases, the J end lost 7 bases, and 19 bases lay between the germline ends. Germline loops: CDR1 MGHRA, CDR2 YSYEKL. This CDR3 has 15 residues. The CDR3 loop is CASSPDLSWGLGYTF. The DNA for the CDR3 is TGCGCCAGCAGCCCGGACCTGAGTTGGGGGCTTGGCTACACCTTC.

CDR3 bases: TGTGCCAGCACTTGGGCCCCAACGGCTGAAGCTTTCTTT. Translated: CASTWAPTAEAFF. The V gene is TRBV2, the J gene TRBJ1-1; D remains ambiguous. This CDR3 contains 13 residues. Germline CDR1 is SNHLY and CDR2 is FYNNEI. V lost 7 bases, J lost 6 bases, and 15 bases lay in between. Looking up the rest from reference TRBV2 and TRBJ1-1 gives the full variable domain: EPEVTQTPSHQVTQMGQEVILRCVPISNHLYFYWYRQILGQKVEFLVSFYNNEISEKSEIFDDQFSVERPDGSNFTLKIRSTKLEDSAMYFCASTWAPTAEAFFGQGTRLTVV.

V usage is TRBV4-1 and J usage is TRBJ2-1; D not resolved. V was pared by 2 bases and J by 0 bases, with 11 bases between. CDR1 and CDR2 (germline): MGHRA, YSYEKL. The CDR3 extends over 16 amino acids. The CDR3 protein is CASSQSLGSSYNEQFF. As DNA, the CDR3 is TGCGCCAGCAGCCAAAGCCTAGGTAGCTCCTACAATGAGCAGTTCTTC.

This clone has a handful of counts. V and J are TRBV5-4 and TRBJ2-2, with D perhaps TRBD1 (6 bases). Deletions cut 2 bases from V and 6 bases from J, with 14 bases between. Germline lookup yields CDR1 SGHNT and CDR2 YYREEE (reference sequence). The CDR3 is 15 residues long. CDR3 sequence: CASSFGGIGAGELFF. The CDR3 DNA reads TGTGCCAGCAGCTTTGGGGGCATCGGGGCCGGGGAGCTGTTTTTT.

The chain joins TRBV29-1 to TRBJ1-2; 7 bases match TRBD1. Germline loops: CDR1 SQVTM, CDR2 ANQGSEA. Unmatched junction bases numbered 8, after V lost 8 bases and J lost 5 bases. The CDR3 spans 12 residues. The CDR3 spells CSTRQGRYGYTF. The CDR3, as DNA: TGCAGCACTCGACAGGGCCGTTATGGCTACACCTTC. Full variable domain (missing parts from reference TRBV29-1 and TRBJ1-2): SAVISQKPSRDICQRGTSLTIQCQVDSQVTMMFWYRQQPGQSLTLIATANQGSEATYESGFVIDKFPISRPNLTFSTLTVSNMSPEDSSIYLCSTRQGRYGYTFGSGTRLTVV.

The chain joins TRBV7-9 to TRBJ2-7; TRBD1 aligns across 8 bases. In germline, CDR1 is SEHNR, CDR2 FQNEAQ (reference sequence). V lost 0 bases and J lost 7; bases outside the gene matches: 11. The CDR3 consists of 16 residues. The CDR3 DNA follows: TGTGCCAGCAGCTTAGCCTCAGGGGGCTTTCGTTGGGAGCAGTACTTC. Residues: CASSLASGGFRWEQYF.

This clone has a handful of counts. This rearrangement joins TRBV18 to TRBJ2-7, with D possibly TRBD1 on 5 matching bases. The ends were cut back, 6 bases at V and 3 bases at J, with 12 bases in the middle. The length of the CDR3 is 13 residues. Germline loops: CDR1 KGHSH, CDR2 LQKENI. The chain's CDR3 is CASSLDSSYEQYF. The CDR3 DNA follows: TGTGCCAGCTCTCTCGACAGCAGCTACGAGCAGTACTTC.

In DNA, the CDR3 is TGTGCCACCAGTGATTTGGTAGCGGGAGGGTACAATGAGCAGTTCTTC. This gives the protein CATSDLVAGGYNEQFF. The V and J genes are TRBV24-1 and TRBJ2-1, with TRBD2 identical over 11 bases. Germline-derived CDR1 and CDR2 are KGHDR and SFDVKD. J was trimmed by 4 bases and V by 0 bases; bases with no gene match: 1. The CDR3 is made up of 16 amino acids.

This chain uses TRBV5-1 with TRBJ1-3, with 10 bases that match TRBD1. The CDR3 runs 14 residues. Losses at the gene ends were 6 bases for V and 2 bases for J; bases not matched to a gene: 2. Per germline, CDR1 SGHRS and CDR2 YFSETQ. CDR3 coding DNA: TGCGCCAGCACGACAGGGGGCACTGGAAACACCATATATTTT. Its translation is CASTTGGTGNTIYF.

The chain combines TRBV24-1 with TRBJ2-5; 11 nucleotides align to TRBD1. There are 16 residues in the CDR3. Germline loops: CDR1 KGHDR, CDR2 SFDVKD. Unmatched junction bases numbered 5, after V lost 2 bases and J lost 4 bases. The CDR3 nucleotides read TGTGCCACCAGTGATTACGGGACAGGGGGGCGAGAGACCCAGTACTTC. It specifies CATSDYGTGGRETQYF.

About this clone: Other DNA sequences in the sample encode the same CDR3. CDR3 coding DNA: TGTGCCAGCTCACCGGGGGGGAGCTACGAGCAGTACTTC. It is translated as CASSPGGSYEQYF. The chain employs TRBV18 and TRBJ2-7; TRBD2 aligns across 7 bases. V lost 3 bases to trimming and J lost 3 bases; unmatched junction nucleotides: 2. CDR3 size: 13 residues. Germline V lookup: CDR1 KGHSH, CDR2 LQKENI.

This clone was detected only a few times. CDR3 in amino acids: CASSLRQGANEKLFF. In DNA, the CDR3 is TGTGCCAGCAGCCTCAGACAGGGAGCAAATGAAAAACTGTTTTTT. The gene calls are TRBV7-6 and TRBJ1-4; 7 bases map to TRBD1. Germline CDR1 and CDR2: SGHVS and FNYEAQ. The CDR3 contains 15 residues. V shed 5 bases, J shed 5 bases, and the junction held 8 bases outside the gene matches.

V and J are TRBV5-1 and TRBJ2-2, with 10 bases matching TRBD2. Germline V gene sequence: CDR1 SGHRS, CDR2 YFSETQ. V shed 4 bases and J 5 bases; nucleotides not matched to a gene: 8. This CDR3 spans 16 amino acids. The chain's CDR3 is CASSTYLAGVTGELFF. CDR3 sequence (DNA): TGCGCCAGCAGCACCTACCTAGCGGGGGTAACCGGGGAGCTGTTTTTT. The whole variable domain, remainder taken from reference TRBV5-1 and TRBJ2-2, is KAGVTQTPRYLIKTRGQQVTLSCSPISGHRSVSWYQQTPGQGLQFLFEYFSETQRNKGNFPGRFSGRQFSNSRSEMNVSTLELGDSALYLCASSTYLAGVTGELFFGEGSRLTVL.

V gene TRBV3-1 (or the pseudogene TRBV3-2) combines with J gene TRBJ1-6, with D maybe TRBD1 (5 bases). The CDR3 runs 14 residues. V was trimmed by 3 bases and J by 12 bases, leaving 15 bases between them. Looked up from germline, CDR1 is LGHDT and CDR2 is YNNKEL (reference sequence). The CDR3 DNA follows: TGTGCCAGCAGCCACGGATTCGGGGGAAAACCCCTCCACTTT. Translating it yields CASSHGFGGKPLHF.

The V and J genes are TRBV5-4 and TRBJ1-1, with 8 bases lining up with TRBD1. The J segment lost 4 bases and the V segment lost 2 bases, leaving 4 bases of the junction unmatched. Looked up from germline, CDR1 is SGHNT and CDR2 is YYREEE (reference sequence). CDR3 length: 14 amino acids. The CDR3 DNA follows: TGTGCCAGCAGCTTAGACAGGGGCACCACTGAAGCTTTCTTT. This encodes CASSLDRGTTEAFF.

The rearrangement joins TRBV5-5 to TRBJ1-6; D unresolved. There are 12 residues in the CDR3. Germline CDR1 reads SGHKS; CDR2 reads YYEKEE (reference sequence). V lost 5 bases, J lost 14 bases, and 14 bases lay in between. The DNA of the CDR3 is TGTGCCAGCAGTCGGGAGCTGGCAGCCCTCCACTTT. Protein product: CASSRELAALHF.

The gene calls are TRBV3-1 (or the pseudogene TRBV3-2) and TRBJ2-3, with TRBD2 matching over 11 bases. The CDR3 has 17 residues. Germline V gene data show CDR1 as LGHDT and CDR2 as YNNKEL (reference sequence). J lost 0 bases, V lost 4 bases, and 6 bases had no gene match. CDR3 bases: TGTGCCAGCAGCCTTAGACTAGCGGGGTTAAGCACAGATACGCAGTATTTT. Protein product: CASSLRLAGLSTDTQYF.